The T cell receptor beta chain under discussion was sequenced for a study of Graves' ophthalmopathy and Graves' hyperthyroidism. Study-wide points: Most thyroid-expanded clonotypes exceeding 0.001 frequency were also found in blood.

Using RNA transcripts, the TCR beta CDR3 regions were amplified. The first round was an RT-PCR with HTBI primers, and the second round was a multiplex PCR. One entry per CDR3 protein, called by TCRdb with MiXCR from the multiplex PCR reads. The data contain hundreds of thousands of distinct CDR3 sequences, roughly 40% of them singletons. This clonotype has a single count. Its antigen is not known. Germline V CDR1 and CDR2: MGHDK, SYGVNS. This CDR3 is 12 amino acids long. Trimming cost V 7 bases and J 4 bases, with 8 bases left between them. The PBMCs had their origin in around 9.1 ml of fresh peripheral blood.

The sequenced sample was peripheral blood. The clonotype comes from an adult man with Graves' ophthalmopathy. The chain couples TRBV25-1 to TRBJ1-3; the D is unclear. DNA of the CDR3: TGTGCCAGCAATCCGCCGGGAAACACCATATATTTT. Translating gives CASNPPGNTIYF. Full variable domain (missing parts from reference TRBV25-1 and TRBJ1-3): EADIYQTPRYLVIGTGKKITLECSQTMGHDKMYWYQQDPGMELHLIHYSYGVNSTEKGDLSSESTVSRIRTEHFPLTLESARPSHTSQYLCASNPPGNTIYFGEGSWLTVV.